Presented here are 31 T cell receptor beta chains from one specimen sequenced in a study of blood T cell repertoires in COVID-19. Assay used: immunoSEQ multiplex PCR; TCRdb lists only in-frame clones, some missing. This table has around 260,000 clones, about 88% appearing once. Sequencing was done on a sample of peripheral blood. The receptors were gathered from a man in his sixties who had recovered from COVID-19.

The chain has TRBV7-9 and TRBJ1-5; 8 bases are shared with TRBD1. Trimming removed 5 bases from V and 10 bases from J; junction bases left unmatched: 10. This CDR3 spans 14 amino acids. Germline lookup yields CDR1 SEHNR and CDR2 FQNEAQ (reference sequence). This CDR3 is CASSHGTGNPPQHF. CDR3 coding DNA: TGTGCCAGCAGCCACGGGACAGGAAATCCACCCCAGCATTTT. Full variable domain (rest looked up from reference TRBV7-9 and TRBJ1-5): DTGVSQNPRHKITKRGQNVTFRCDPISEHNRLYWYRQTLGQGPEFLTYFQNEAQLEKSRLLSDRFSAERPKGSFSTLEIQRTEQGDSAMYLCASSHGTGNPPQHFGDGTRLSIL.

The chain recombines TRBV7-8 with TRBJ1-1; 7 bases fit TRBD1. The CDR3 covers 14 residues. Germline V gives CDR1 SGHVS, CDR2 FQNEAQ. V lost 5 bases to trimming and J lost 10 bases; unmatched junction nucleotides: 13. CDR3 loop: CASSRGGEQLGAFF. Here the CDR3 DNA reads TGTGCCAGCAGCCGAGGGGGCGAACAGTTGGGAGCTTTCTTT.

The CDR3 DNA reads TGTGCCAGCAGTTACAAGGGACTAGAGAACACCGGGGAGCTGTTTTTT. This encodes CASSYKGLENTGELFF. The J gene is TRBJ2-2, the V gene TRBV6-5; TRBD2 agrees at 8 bases. CDR1 is MNHEY and CDR2 is SVGAGI in the germline V gene. V lost 2 bases to trimming and J lost 1 base; unmatched junction nucleotides: 3. The CDR3 spans 16 residues.

This chain joins TRBV7-2 and TRBJ2-3; D is unclear. Trimming took 1 base from V and 0 from J, leaving 5 bases between them. This CDR3 spans 14 amino acids. The germline V gene has CDR1 SGHTA and CDR2 FQGNSA. CDR3 residues: CASSLDGSTDTQYF. In DNA form, the CDR3 reads TGTGCCAGCAGCTTAGACGGGAGCACAGATACGCAGTATTTT.

This chain links TRBV4-1 with TRBJ1-5; possible D gene TRBD1, 6 bases. Trimming cost V 1 base and J 0 bases, with 13 bases left between them. The CDR3 totals 17 residues. The germline gives CDR1 MGHRA, CDR2 YSYEKL. This CDR3 reads CASSQVQGGDSNQPQHF. The CDR3 DNA reads as TGCGCCAGCAGCCAAGTACAGGGTGGGGATAGCAATCAGCCCCAGCATTTT.

This chain links TRBV5-6 with TRBJ2-7; 8 bases align to TRBD2. This CDR3 spans 15 amino acids. The ends lost 3 bases at V and 3 bases at J; junction bases unmatched: 8. In germline, CDR1 is SGHDT, CDR2 YYEEEE. CDR3 residues: CASSSTGLGGYEQYF. DNA of the CDR3: TGTGCCAGCAGCTCGACGGGACTAGGAGGCTACGAGCAGTACTTC.

CDR3 sequence: CASSLLLAGGLNALNEQFF. Written as DNA, the CDR3 is TGTGCCAGCAGCTTATTGTTAGCGGGGGGCCTAAACGCTCTCAATGAGCAGTTCTTC. The V gene is TRBV7-2, the J gene TRBJ2-1; TRBD2 agrees at 10 bases. This CDR3 comprises 19 residues. Trimming at V came to 2 bases and at J to 6 bases, leaving 16 bases not matched to a gene. Germline loops: CDR1 SGHTA, CDR2 FQGNSA.

CDR3 nucleotide sequence: TGTGCCAGCAGCTATGACAGAAACTCCTACGAGCAGTACTTC. It is translated as CASSYDRNSYEQYF. V is TRBV16 and J is TRBJ2-7, with D maybe TRBD1 (5 bases). Trimming took 5 bases from V and 0 from J, leaving 11 bases between them. The CDR3 totals 14 residues. Germline V CDR1 and CDR2: KGHSY, FQNENV.

The chain employs TRBV5-3 and TRBJ2-7, with D perhaps TRBD1 (7 bases). TRBV5-3 is known as an ORF, though its function is uncertain. With 10 bases removed from V and 0 bases from J, the gap between germline ends came to 17 bases. This CDR3 is 14 amino acids long. CDR3 in amino acids: CAEQGGTDSYEQYF. As DNA, the CDR3 is TGTGCCGAACAAGGGGGGACAGACTCCTACGAGCAGTACTTC.

This clone was seen a single time. CDR3 protein: CASSSPYRNYSGNTIYF. The CDR3 nucleotides read TGTGCCAGCAGCTCGCCGTATAGGAACTACTCTGGAAACACCATATATTTT. This chain joins TRBV7-9 and TRBJ1-3; no reliable D call. Germline assignment: CDR1 SEHNR and CDR2 FQNEAQ (reference sequence). Trimming removed 4 bases from V and 0 bases from J, with 16 bases in between. The CDR3 is 17 residues long.

The chain combines TRBV11-2 with TRBJ2-3, with 7 bases matching TRBD1. Germline CDR1 SGHAT, CDR2 FQNNGV. The V and J ends lost 1 base and 4 bases, in that order; junction bases with no gene match: 5. The CDR3 extends over 15 amino acids. CDR3 nucleotide sequence: TGTGCCAGCAGCTTAGGCAGGGGGAAAGCAGATACGCAGTATTTT. Protein: CASSLGRGKADTQYF.

The chain couples TRBV24-1 to TRBJ2-7, with 9 bases fitting TRBD1. After removal of 4 bases from V and 4 bases from J, the junction contained 7 bases not matched to a gene. Germline CDR1 KGHDR, CDR2 SFDVKD. This CDR3 is 15 amino acids long. The CDR3 DNA is TGTGCCACCAGTGAGACCGGGACAGGGTTGTACGAGCAGTACTTC. As protein: CATSETGTGLYEQYF.

This sequence joins TRBV6-5 and TRBJ2-3; possible D gene TRBD2, 7 bases. The CDR3 has 15 residues. V was cut by 6 bases and J by 8 bases, with 21 bases left in between. The V gene's germline CDR1 is MNHEY and CDR2 SVGAGI. The DNA for the CDR3 is TGTGCCAGCAGGGGGGGGGACACACGAAGATCTACGCAGTATTTT. It translates to CASRGGDTRRSTQYF.

The chain recombines TRBV23-1 with TRBJ2-5; no clear D gene. TRBV23-1 is classed as an ORF, of uncertain function. CDR3 length equals 15 residues. The ends were cut back, 9 bases at V and 5 bases at J, with 22 bases in the middle. The CDR3 DNA follows: TGCGCCAGTCAGAAAACCCTCGGGTTTTGGGAGACCCAGTACTTC. Protein product: CASQKTLGFWETQYF.

This chain joins TRBV6-5 and TRBJ2-7; 7 nucleotides align to TRBD1. CDR3 length equals 14 residues. Germline CDR1 and CDR2: MNHEY and SVGAGI. V was pared by 5 bases and J by 3 bases, with 7 bases of the junction left unmatched. The CDR3 protein is CASSRRDRYYEQYF. The CDR3 region has the DNA TGTGCCAGCAGTCGACGGGACAGATACTACGAGCAGTACTTC.

This sequence joins TRBV7-2 and TRBJ2-7, with 8 nucleotides matching TRBD2. This CDR3 comprises 14 residues. The ends lost 5 bases at V and 2 bases at J; junction bases unmatched: 5. CDR1 and CDR2 from the germline V gene are SGHTA and FQGNSA. The CDR3 DNA follows: TGTGCCAGCAGCGGGAAGCGGGGGCCCTACGAGCAGTACTTC. It specifies CASSGKRGPYEQYF.

The rearrangement links TRBV3-1 (or the pseudogene TRBV3-2) to TRBJ1-2; no reliable D call. The V and J ends lost 8 bases and 3 bases respectively, with 7 bases between them. CDR3 length: 11 amino acids. Germline CDR1 is LGHDT and CDR2 is YNNKEL (reference sequence). The CDR3 loop is CASRGYYGYTF. Written as DNA, the CDR3 is TGTGCCAGCCGGGGTTACTATGGCTACACCTTC.

The J gene is TRBJ1-5, the V gene TRBV29-1, with TRBD1 identical over 9 bases. CDR1 is SQVTM and CDR2 is ANQGSEA in the germline V gene. V was pared by 7 bases and J by 3 bases, with 7 bases of the junction left unmatched. This CDR3 contains 14 residues. The CDR3, as DNA: TGCAGCGCAAGGACAGGGGCTTCCAATCAGCCCCAGCATTTT. Amino acid sequence: CSARTGASNQPQHF. The variable domain in full, completed from reference TRBV29-1 and TRBJ1-5, reads SAVISQKPSRDICQRGTSLTIQCQVDSQVTMMFWYRQQPGQSLTLIATANQGSEATYESGFVIDKFPISRPNLTFSTLTVSNMSPEDSSIYLCSARTGASNQPQHFGDGTRLSIL.

V is TRBV4-2 and J is TRBJ1-5, with a weak D call TRBD1 (6 bases). V was clipped by 0 bases and J by 11 bases, with 20 bases between them. The CDR3 has 16 residues. Germline V CDR1 and CDR2: LGHNA, YNFKEQ. The CDR3 DNA follows: TGTGCCAGCAGCCAAGATTTGGATACAGGGCGCCCTGCCCAGCATTTT. It codes for CASSQDLDTGRPAQHF.

This rearrangement joins TRBV30 to TRBJ2-7; TRBD1 matches at 9 bases. CDR1 is GTSNPN and CDR2 is SVGIG in the germline V gene (reference sequence). J lost 4 bases, V lost 5 bases, and 9 bases had no gene match. This CDR3 is 14 amino acids long. CDR3 nucleotide sequence: TGTGCCTGGGGACCCCCGGGACAGGGTTACGAGCAGTACTTC. Protein product: CAWGPPGQGYEQYF.

The chain has TRBV23-1 and TRBJ1-5; D gene ambiguous. TRBV23-1 is annotated as an ORF whose role is uncertain. With 6 bases removed from V and 3 bases from J, the gap between germline ends came to 18 bases. CDR3 length: 16 amino acids. CDR3 in amino acids: CASSFACWEHNQPQHF. The CDR3 nucleotides are TGCGCCAGCAGCTTCGCCTGCTGGGAGCACAATCAGCCCCAGCATTTT.

The chain combines TRBV27 with TRBJ1-1, with a weak D call TRBD1 (5 bases). Germline lookup yields CDR1 MNHEY and CDR2 SMNVEV (reference sequence). The CDR3 contains 13 residues. The V end was cut by 4 bases, the J end by 0 bases, with 6 bases between. CDR3 sequence: CASSSGMNTEAFF. The CDR3 DNA is TGTGCCAGCAGTTCAGGGATGAACACTGAAGCTTTCTTT.

The chain couples TRBV7-2 to TRBJ2-7, with TRBD1 as a possible D gene (5 bases). This CDR3 spans 14 amino acids. Trimming pared 5 bases from V and 4 bases from J, leaving 15 bases between. Germline loops: CDR1 SGHTA, CDR2 FQGNSA. CDR3 nucleotides: TGTGCCAGCAGCCCCGACAGAACCCTTTACGAGCAGTACTTC. This translates into CASSPDRTLYEQYF.

This chain links TRBV3-1 (or the pseudogene TRBV3-2) with TRBJ1-2; the D gene is possibly TRBD1 (5 bases). The CDR3 has 17 amino acids. The germline CDR1 and CDR2 sequences are LGHDT and YNNKEL (reference sequence). Trimming removed 1 base at V and 5 bases at J, with 20 bases between. DNA for the CDR3: TGTGCCAGCAGCCAAGTACTGCGGGACTGGAGGGGTTATGGCTACACCTTC. Its translation is CASSQVLRDWRGYGYTF.

The genes are TRBV29-1 and TRBJ1-2; D perhaps matches TRBD1 (6 bases). V gave up 3 bases and J gave up 8 bases, with 16 bases separating them. Germline values: CDR1 SQVTM, CDR2 ANQGSEA. The CDR3 extends over 13 amino acids. The CDR3 DNA follows: TGCAGCGTTGAGGGGGACAAGCTAACAGGCTACACCTTC. This gives the protein CSVEGDKLTGYTF.

The chain uses TRBV27 and TRBJ2-6; no firm D call. The V end lost 1 base, the J end lost 0 bases, and 7 bases lay between the germline ends. The CDR3 runs to 16 residues. Germline CDR1 and CDR2: MNHEY and SMNVEV (reference sequence). CDR3 residues: CASSLFAHSGANVLTF. The CDR3 nucleotides read TGTGCCAGCAGTTTATTCGCGCACTCTGGGGCCAACGTCCTGACTTTC. Full variable domain (outside the CDR3, taken from reference TRBV27 and TRBJ2-6): EAQVTQNPRYLITVTGKKLTVTCSQNMNHEYMSWYRQDPGLGLRQIYYSMNVEVTDKGDVPEGYKVSRKEKRNFPLILESPSPNQTSLYFCASSLFAHSGANVLTFGAGSRLTVL.

This rearrangement joins TRBV9 to TRBJ1-2; weak D call: TRBD1 (6 bases). The ends were cut back, 2 bases at V and 4 bases at J, with 15 bases in the middle. This CDR3 contains 15 residues. Germline values: CDR1 SGDLS, CDR2 YYNGEE. The CDR3 region is CASSVTGRGPYGYTF. The CDR3 DNA reads as TGTGCCAGCAGCGTCACCGGCAGGGGCCCCTATGGCTACACCTTC.

CDR3 DNA sequence: TGCGCCAGCAGCTTGACAGGCCACATGAACACTGAAGCTTTCTTT. Its translation is CASSLTGHMNTEAFF. The chain uses TRBV5-1 and TRBJ1-1; D perhaps matches TRBD1 (5 bases). CDR3 length equals 15 residues. The germline V gene encodes CDR1 SGHRS and CDR2 YFSETQ. V shed 1 base and J shed 0 bases, with 10 bases lying between them.

The CDR3 sequence: CASSLGGTTGELFF. CDR3 in DNA: TGCGCCAGCAGCTTGGGAGGTACAACCGGGGAGCTGTTTTTT. This sequence joins TRBV5-1 and TRBJ2-2, with no clear D. The germline V gene has CDR1 SGHRS and CDR2 YFSETQ. CDR3 length: 14 residues. Deletions cut 0 bases from V and 5 bases from J, with 8 bases between.

This sequence joins TRBV7-8 and TRBJ2-1, with 8 bases identical to TRBD2. Germline V lookup: CDR1 SGHVS, CDR2 FQNEAQ. V lost 5 bases and J lost 0; bases outside the gene matches: 6. CDR3 length: 16 residues. The CDR3 loop reads CASSPTSASSYNEQFF. CDR3 in DNA: TGTGCCAGCAGCCCGACTAGCGCGAGCTCCTACAATGAGCAGTTCTTC.

This sequence joins TRBV18 and TRBJ1-1, with a possible D match to TRBD1 (6 bases). Trimming stripped 4 bases from V and 6 bases from J, with 12 bases between. This CDR3 has 13 amino acids. Germline V CDR1 and CDR2: KGHSH, LQKENI. CDR3 DNA: TGTGCCAGCTCACGCATCACAGGGTCTGAAGCTTTCTTT. Protein sequence: CASSRITGSEAFF.